Listed below are T cell receptor beta chains from one sample, sequenced in a study of beta chain features in type 1 diabetes. The method was immunoSEQ multiplex PCR; TCRdb's version includes in-frame clones alone and lacks a portion of them. The sample shows hundreds of thousands of clones, over 11% of them seen only once. Sequences were obtained from naive CD4+ T cells from blood. These receptors all come from a man aged 18 to 35 with type 1 diabetes. CDR3s include the opening cysteine and the closing phenylalanine or tryptophan. Each record gives: J gene, V gene, D gene, clone size, CDR3 DNA, CDR3 protein. D genes are given only for firm matches. Clone size, where shown, is once, few, many, or a class for clones that have expanded.

J: TRBJ1-4; V: TRBV30; D: NA; size: NA; DNA: TGTGCCTGGAGCACTCTACAGGGAACTAATGAAAAACTGTTTTTT; CDR3: CAWSTLQGTNEKLFF
J: TRBJ1-2; V: TRBV27; D: NA; size: few; DNA: TGTGCCAGCAGCACGGGACGGAACTATGGCTACACCTTC; CDR3: CASSTGRNYGYTF
J: TRBJ2-7; V: TRBV29-1; D: NA; size: few; DNA: TGCAGCGTACTCTCCCCAGGGGCCAAGGCGCCCTACGAGCAGTACTTC; CDR3: CSVLSPGAKAPYEQYF
J: TRBJ2-5; V: TRBV5-1; D: TRBD1; size: NA; DNA: TGCGCCAGCAGCGAAACCGGGACAGGGGGCGGAGAGACCCAGTACTTC; CDR3: CASSETGTGGGETQYF
J: TRBJ2-7; V: TRBV15; D: NA; size: NA; DNA: TGTGCCACCAGCAGAGAAGGGTTGGGACTGGACTACGAGCAGTACTTC; CDR3: CATSREGLGLDYEQYF
J: TRBJ1-1; V: TRBV5-1; D: NA; size: NA; DNA: TGCGCCAGCAGCTTCACGGGACACCGAAAAGGTATGAACACTGAAGCTTTCTTT; CDR3: CASSFTGHRKGMNTEAFF
J: TRBJ2-7; V: TRBV2; D: TRBD2; size: NA; DNA: TGTGCCAGCAGTGAAGCGCTAGCGGGAGCTTACGAGCAGTACTTC; CDR3: CASSEALAGAYEQYF
J: TRBJ2-5; V: TRBV28; D: NA; size: few; DNA: TGTGCCAGCAGTTTACGCTCGGAGACCCAGTACTTC; CDR3: CASSLRSETQYF
J: TRBJ1-1; V: TRBV30; D: NA; size: few; DNA: TGTGCCTGGAGTTTTCAGTTGAACACTGAAGCTTTCTTT; CDR3: CAWSFQLNTEAFF
J: TRBJ1-1; V: TRBV25-1; D: NA; size: NA; DNA: TGTGCCAGCCACGGGATCTCGGGAACTGAAGCTTTCTTT; CDR3: CASHGISGTEAFF
J: TRBJ2-5; V: TRBV7-7; D: NA; size: NA; DNA: TGTGCTAGCAGCCCAACAGGGTGGCAAGAGACCCAGTACTTC; CDR3: CASSPTGWQETQYF
J: TRBJ2-3; V: TRBV7-2; D: NA; size: NA; DNA: TGTGCCAGCAGCTTAGCGGGGGGGCCGGGGACAGATACGCAGTATTTT; CDR3: CASSLAGGPGTDTQYF
J: TRBJ1-5; V: TRBV6-1; D: TRBD1; size: NA; DNA: TGTGCCAGCAGCCTAGGGACAGGGGTTCAGCCCCAGCATTTT; CDR3: CASSLGTGVQPQHF
J: TRBJ2-4; V: TRBV29-1; D: TRBD1; size: NA; DNA: TGCAGCGTTGGTGAGGGTCGGACAGGGCCGGACATTCAGTACTTC; CDR3: CSVGEGRTGPDIQYF
J: TRBJ2-7; V: TRBV28; D: NA; size: NA; DNA: TGTGCCAGCAGTCGTTACATCCGGGACATCGCCCTCGACGAGCAGTACTTC; CDR3: CASSRYIRDIALDEQYF
J: TRBJ2-1; V: TRBV6-5; D: NA; size: NA; DNA: TGTGCCAGCAGTTACTCGGGTAGGGGCCACCACAATGAGCAGTTCTTC; CDR3: CASSYSGRGHHNEQFF
J: TRBJ2-5; V: TRBV9; D: NA; size: few; DNA: TGTGCCAGCAGCGTAGGTAACGGGGCGGAGACCCAGTACTTC; CDR3: CASSVGNGAETQYF
J: TRBJ2-7; V: TRBV25-1; D: TRBD1; size: NA; DNA: TGTGCCAGCAGTGACCCCGGGACAGGGGGTCTCTACGAGCAGTACTTC; CDR3: CASSDPGTGGLYEQYF
J: TRBJ2-5; V: TRBV5-1; D: TRBD1; size: few; DNA: TGCGCCAGCAGCTTGGATACAGGGGAAGAGACCCAGTACTTC; CDR3: CASSLDTGEETQYF
J: TRBJ1-4; V: TRBV2; D: NA; size: few; DNA: TGTGCCAGCAGCGAAGGTGAAAAACTGTTTTTT; CDR3: CASSEGEKLFF
J: TRBJ2-1; V: TRBV25-1; D: NA; size: NA; DNA: TGTGCCAGCAGTGGGACCGGGACTCTTATCTACAATGAGCAGTTCTTC; CDR3: CASSGTGTLIYNEQFF
J: TRBJ2-6; V: TRBV5-1; D: NA; size: NA; DNA: TGCGCCAGCAGCTTGGTCGGGACTGGGGCAGGGGCCAACGTCCTGACTTTC; CDR3: CASSLVGTGAGANVLTF
J: TRBJ2-3; V: TRBV4-2; D: NA; size: few; DNA: TGTGCCAGCAGCCAAGAGGCGGCGGGCACAGATACGCAGTATTTT; CDR3: CASSQEAAGTDTQYF
J: TRBJ2-2; V: TRBV7-9; D: NA; size: few; DNA: TGTGCCAGCAGCCCTCACGAGGAGGCCACCGGGGAGCTGTTTTTT; CDR3: CASSPHEEATGELFF
J: TRBJ2-2; V: TRBV30; D: NA; size: NA; DNA: TGTGCCTGGAGTGTACGAGGGACCCACACCGGGGAGCTGTTTTTT; CDR3: CAWSVRGTHTGELFF
J: TRBJ1-1; V: TRBV5-1; D: TRBD1; size: few; DNA: TGCGCCAGCAGCTTTGGACAGGGATTGAACACTGAAGCTTTCTTT; CDR3: CASSFGQGLNTEAFF
J: TRBJ2-3; V: TRBV5-1; D: NA; size: NA; DNA: TGCGCCAGCAGCTCCGACAACAGGGAGAATACGCAGTATTTT; CDR3: CASSSDNRENTQYF
J: TRBJ2-7; V: TRBV4-2; D: TRBD1; size: few; DNA: TGTGCCAGCAGCCAGGGTACGACAGGGTTTAAGTACGAGCAGTACTTC; CDR3: CASSQGTTGFKYEQYF
J: TRBJ1-3; V: TRBV30; D: NA; size: NA; DNA: TGTGCCTGGAGGATGAGCGGCTCTGGAAACACCATATATTTT; CDR3: CAWRMSGSGNTIYF
J: TRBJ1-5; V: TRBV9; D: NA; size: few; DNA: TGTGCCAGCAGCGTAGCTGGGACGGGGAATCAGCCCCAGCATTTT; CDR3: CASSVAGTGNQPQHF
J: TRBJ2-1; V: TRBV7-2; D: TRBD2; size: few; DNA: TGTGCCAGCAGCTCTGGGACTAGCGGCCTGGGGGAGTTCTTC; CDR3: CASSSGTSGLGEFF
J: TRBJ2-6; V: TRBV30; D: TRBD1; size: NA; DNA: TGTGCCTGGAGGCCAGGGGGCGCTGGGGCCAACGTCCTGACTTTC; CDR3: CAWRPGGAGANVLTF
J: TRBJ2-5; V: TRBV30; D: NA; size: few; DNA: TGTGCCTGGAATCCCGGCGGGGAGACCCAGTACTTC; CDR3: CAWNPGGETQYF
J: TRBJ2-1; V: TRBV5-6; D: TRBD1; size: few; DNA: TGTGCCAGCAGTAAAGAGGACAGGCACTACAATGAGCAGTTCTTC; CDR3: CASSKEDRHYNEQFF
J: TRBJ1-1; V: TRBV10-3; D: TRBD1; size: NA; DNA: TGTGCCATCAGTGAGGCAGGGGGCTCTGAAGCTTTCTTT; CDR3: CAISEAGGSEAFF
J: TRBJ1-6; V: TRBV4-3; D: TRBD1; size: few; DNA: TGCGCCAGCAGCCAAGATCGCCCGGGACAGGGTGGTTCACCCCTCCACTTT; CDR3: CASSQDRPGQGGSPLHF